Presented here are 14 T cell receptor beta chains from one specimen sequenced in a study of T and B cells in COVID-19 patients. From blood, roughly 250-500 ng of genomic DNA served as TRB template. TRB rearrangements were amplified by multiplex PCR with BIOMED2 TRB-A/B primers. MiXCR was run by TCRdb on the multiplex PCR reads, yielding one entry per CDR3 protein. The sample consists of about 5,800 distinct CDR3 sequences, roughly 26% of them appearing once. Material: blood. The receptor source for this set is a human donor with active COVID-19.

This clonotype came up a few times. CDR3 coding DNA: TGTGCCAGCAGCTTAGATTGGGACAGGGTATACGAGCAGTACTTC. As protein: CASSLDWDRVYEQYF. The chain links TRBV7-2 to TRBJ2-7; TRBD1 matches at 9 bases. CDR1 SGHTA and CDR2 FQGNSA come from the germline V gene. V was clipped by 1 base and J by 4 bases; unmatched bases: 5. This CDR3 comprises 15 residues.

The chain combines TRBV4-3 with TRBJ2-5, with 7 bases aligning to TRBD1. The germline gives CDR1 LGHNA, CDR2 YSLEER. V lost 3 bases, J lost 5 bases, and 3 bases stayed unmatched. This CDR3 has 13 amino acids. The CDR3: CASSHRDSETQYF. CDR3 sequence (DNA): TGCGCCAGCAGCCACCGGGACAGTGAGACCCAGTACTTC.

This clonotype was detected a few times. This chain uses TRBV7-2 with TRBJ2-2; no clear D gene. This CDR3 region has 12 residues. The germline gives CDR1 SGHTA, CDR2 FQGNSA. V was trimmed by 1 base and J by 6 bases, leaving 3 bases between them. In nucleotides, the CDR3 is TGTGCCAGCAGCTTAGGCGCCGGGGAGCTGTTTTTT. Translating it yields CASSLGAGELFF.

This sequence joins TRBV4-2 and TRBJ1-5; D is unclear. This CDR3 region has 13 residues. Germline V gene sequence: CDR1 LGHNA, CDR2 YNFKEQ. V was shortened by 0 bases and J by 0 bases, with 0 bases between the two germline ends. CDR3 sequence (DNA): TGTGCCAGCAGCCAAGATAGCAATCAGCCCCAGCATTTT. As protein: CASSQDSNQPQHF.

This clonotype has more than one count but fewer than ten. The V call is TRBV12-3 or TRBV12-4, the J call TRBJ1-2; possible D gene TRBD1, 5 bases. The CDR3 runs 13 residues. V was pared by 6 bases and J by 4 bases, with 12 bases between. CDR3 loop: CASSPQGLYGYTF. The CDR3 region has the DNA TGTGCCAGCAGCCCCCAGGGACTCTATGGCTACACCTTC.

This clonotype showed up just a few times. The junction differs from germline at one of its ends, possibly a read error. The rearrangement links TRBV18 to TRBJ2-7, with 8 bases lining up with TRBD1. This CDR3 contains 15 residues. Germline V gives CDR1 KGHSH, CDR2 LQKENI. The CDR3 sequence: CASPPGVDRAYEQYF. CDR3 sequence (DNA): TGTGCCAGCCCACCGGGGGTGGACAGGGCCTACGAGCAGTACTTC. The variable domain in full, completed from reference TRBV18 and TRBJ2-7, reads NAGVMQNPRHLVRRRGQEARLRCSPMKGHSHVYWYRQLPEEGLKFMVYLQKENIIDESGMPKERFSAEFPKEGPSILRIQQVVRGDSAAYFCASPPGVDRAYEQYFGPGTRLTVT.

This clonotype rates as medium-sized (0.01 to 0.1%). The V gene is TRBV19, the J gene TRBJ2-6, with 9 bases matching TRBD1. Trimming cost V 7 bases and J 3 bases; bases outside gene matches: 10. The germline CDR1 and CDR2 sequences are LNHDA and SQIVND (reference sequence). The CDR3 is 17 amino acids. CDR3 protein: CASIPNTGGGGANVLTF. CDR3 in DNA: TGTGCCAGTATTCCCAATACAGGGGGCGGTGGGGCCAACGTCCTGACTTTC.

This chain uses TRBV5-1 with TRBJ2-7, with 8 bases aligning to TRBD2. The trim removed 0 bases at V and 3 bases at J, leaving 8 bases unmatched. This CDR3 comprises 16 residues. The V gene's germline CDR1 is SGHRS and CDR2 YFSETQ. The CDR3: CASSLVASGLGYEQYF. The CDR3, as DNA: TGCGCCAGCAGCTTGGTGGCTAGCGGGCTTGGCTACGAGCAGTACTTC.

V and J are TRBV14 and TRBJ1-3; no clear D gene. V was shortened by 5 bases and J by 1 base, with 15 bases between the two germline ends. The CDR3 is made up of 16 amino acids. Germline values: CDR1 SGHDN, CDR2 FVKESK. CDR3 DNA sequence: TGTGCCAGCAGCGACCGGACGGCCCGTTCTGGAAACACCATATATTTT. Protein product: CASSDRTARSGNTIYF. The full variable domain, in which reference TRBV14 and TRBJ1-3 provide the parts outside the CDR3, is EAGVTQFPSHSVIEKGQTVTLRCDPISGHDNLYWYRRVMGKEIKFLLHFVKESKQDESGMPNNRFLAERTGGTYSTLKVQPAELEDSGVYFCASSDRTARSGNTIYFGEGSWLTVV.

This clonotype was counted a few times. The chain carries TRBV5-1 and TRBJ1-2; a weak D match, TRBD1 (5 bases). Germline assignment: CDR1 SGHRS and CDR2 YFSETQ. This CDR3 has 17 amino acids. The germline V and J ends were trimmed by 0 bases and 0 bases, with 15 bases remaining between them. The CDR3 DNA sequence: TGCGCCAGCAGCTTGGCCGGGGGGGACTTAGCTAACTATGGCTACACCTTC. Its translation is CASSLAGGDLANYGYTF.

V usage is TRBV5-1 and J usage is TRBJ2-1; 9 bases are a match to TRBD2. Germline CDR1 SGHRS, CDR2 YFSETQ. The CDR3 has 16 amino acids. The J segment lost 3 bases and the V segment lost 0 bases, leaving 4 bases of the junction unmatched. CDR3 coding DNA: TGCGCCAGCAGCTTGGATGGGACTAGCATCTACAATGAGCAGTTCTTC. Protein: CASSLDGTSIYNEQFF.

This sequence joins TRBV27 and TRBJ2-1; 11 bases line up with TRBD2. Germline CDR1 MNHEY, CDR2 SMNVEV (reference sequence). Trimming cost V 6 bases and J 4 bases; bases outside gene matches: 8. This CDR3 contains 16 residues. The CDR3 sequence: CASSRITSGGYNEQFF. The CDR3 nucleotides read TGTGCCAGCAGCCGTATAACTAGCGGGGGTTACAATGAGCAGTTCTTC.

A few counts support this clonotype. V usage is TRBV5-1 and J usage is TRBJ2-3; no definite D call. CDR3 length: 13 residues. V lost 4 bases, J lost 4 bases, and 10 bases lay in between. Germline CDR1 is SGHRS and CDR2 is YFSETQ. Here the CDR3 DNA reads TGCGCCAGCAGCCGAGAGCGCCCAGATACGCAGTATTTT. It translates to CASSRERPDTQYF.

The genes are TRBV12-5 and TRBJ2-7; TRBD2 agrees at 13 bases. The junction had 20 bases not matched to a gene; V was cut back by 0 bases and J by 3 bases. CDR1 is LGHNT and CDR2 is FRNRAP in the germline V gene. This CDR3 is built from 22 residues. The CDR3 reads CASGLVLPGLAGEKGLVYEQYF. Written as DNA, the CDR3 is TGTGCTAGTGGTTTGGTCCTTCCCGGACTAGCGGGAGAGAAAGGGCTAGTCTACGAGCAGTACTTC.